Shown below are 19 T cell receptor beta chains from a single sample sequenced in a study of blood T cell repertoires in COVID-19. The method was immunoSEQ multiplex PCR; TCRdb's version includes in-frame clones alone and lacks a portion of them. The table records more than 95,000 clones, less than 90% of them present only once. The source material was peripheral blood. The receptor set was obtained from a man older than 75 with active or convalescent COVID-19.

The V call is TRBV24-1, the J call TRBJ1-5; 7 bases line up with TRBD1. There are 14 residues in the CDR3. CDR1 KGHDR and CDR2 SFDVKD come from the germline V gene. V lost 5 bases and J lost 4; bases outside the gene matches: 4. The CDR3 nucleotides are TGTGCCACCAGTGGGGGACAGCGGAATCAGCCCCAGCATTTT. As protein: CATSGGQRNQPQHF.

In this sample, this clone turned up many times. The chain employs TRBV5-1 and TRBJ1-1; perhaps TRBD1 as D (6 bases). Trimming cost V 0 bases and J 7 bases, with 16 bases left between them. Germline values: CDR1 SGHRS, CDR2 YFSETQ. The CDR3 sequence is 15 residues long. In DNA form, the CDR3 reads TGCGCCAGCAGCTTGGAATCCGGGACAAACTTTGAAGCTTTCTTT. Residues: CASSLESGTNFEAFF.

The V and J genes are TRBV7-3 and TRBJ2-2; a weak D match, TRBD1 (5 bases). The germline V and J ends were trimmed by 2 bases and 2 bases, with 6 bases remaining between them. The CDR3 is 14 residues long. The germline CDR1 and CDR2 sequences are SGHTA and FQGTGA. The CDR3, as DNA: TGTGCCAGCAGCTTAGACAGTAACACCGGGGAGCTGTTTTTT. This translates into CASSLDSNTGELFF.

Here the CDR3 DNA reads TGTGCCACCAGTAAGGGACTAGCGGGACTCACAGATACGCAGTATTTT. It encodes CATSKGLAGLTDTQYF. This chain connects TRBV24-1 to TRBJ2-3; 13 bases align to TRBD2. J was trimmed by 2 bases and V by 6 bases; bases with no gene match: 4. The CDR3 contains 16 residues. CDR1 is KGHDR and CDR2 is SFDVKD in the germline V gene.

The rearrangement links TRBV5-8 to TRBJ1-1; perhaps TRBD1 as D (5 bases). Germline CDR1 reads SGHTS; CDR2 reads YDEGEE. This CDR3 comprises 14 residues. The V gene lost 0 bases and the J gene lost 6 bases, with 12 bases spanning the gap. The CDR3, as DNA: TGTGCCAGCAGCTTGGGAAGGGGCATCGCTGAAGCTTTCTTT. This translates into CASSLGRGIAEAFF.

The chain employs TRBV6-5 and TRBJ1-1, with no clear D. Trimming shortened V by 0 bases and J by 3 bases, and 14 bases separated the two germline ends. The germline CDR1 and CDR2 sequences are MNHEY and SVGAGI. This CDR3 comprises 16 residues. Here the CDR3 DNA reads TGTGCCAGCAGTTACTCGACTTCCCTCACCTACACTGAAGCTTTCTTT. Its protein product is CASSYSTSLTYTEAFF.

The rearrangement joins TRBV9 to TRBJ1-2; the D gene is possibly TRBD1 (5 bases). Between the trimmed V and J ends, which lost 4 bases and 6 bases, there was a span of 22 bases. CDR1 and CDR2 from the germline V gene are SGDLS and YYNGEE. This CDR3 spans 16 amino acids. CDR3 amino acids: CASSSDPQGWSNGYTF. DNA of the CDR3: TGTGCCAGCAGCTCAGACCCGCAGGGTTGGTCCAATGGCTACACCTTC.

CDR3 protein: CASSLSRGEQFF. The CDR3 DNA reads as TGTGCCAGCAGCTTAAGCCGCGGTGAGCAGTTCTTC. The chain recombines TRBV7-3 with TRBJ2-1, with no clear D. Trimming pared 1 base from V and 9 bases from J, leaving 7 bases between. Germline CDR1 is SGHTA and CDR2 is FQGTGA. This CDR3 is built from 12 residues. The full variable domain, in which reference TRBV7-3 and TRBJ2-1 provide the parts outside the CDR3, is GAGVSQTPSNKVTEKGKYVELRCDPISGHTALYWYRQSLGQGPEFLIYFQGTGAADDSGLPNDRFFAVRPEGSVSTLKIQRTERGDSAVYLCASSLSRGEQFFGPGTRLTVL.

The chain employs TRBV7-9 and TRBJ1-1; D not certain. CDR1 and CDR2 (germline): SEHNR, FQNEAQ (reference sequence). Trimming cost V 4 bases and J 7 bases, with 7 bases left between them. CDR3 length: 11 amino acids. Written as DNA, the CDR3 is TGTGCCAGCAGCTCGGCGGTTGAAGCTTTCTTT. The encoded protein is CASSSAVEAFF.

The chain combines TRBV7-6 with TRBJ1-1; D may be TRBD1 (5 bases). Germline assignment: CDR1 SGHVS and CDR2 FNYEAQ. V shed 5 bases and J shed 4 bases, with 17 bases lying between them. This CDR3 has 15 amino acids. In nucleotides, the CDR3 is TGTGCCAGCAGCCGCGGGACGGGGGGTGGCACTGAAGCTTTCTTT. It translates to CASSRGTGGGTEAFF.

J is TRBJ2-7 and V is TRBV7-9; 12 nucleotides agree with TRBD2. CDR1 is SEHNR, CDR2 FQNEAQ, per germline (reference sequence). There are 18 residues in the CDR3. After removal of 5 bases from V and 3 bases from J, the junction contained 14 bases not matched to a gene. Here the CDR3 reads CASSPRGQRTSGVYEQYF. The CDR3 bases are TGTGCCAGCAGCCCCCGGGGACAGCGGACTAGCGGGGTCTACGAGCAGTACTTC.

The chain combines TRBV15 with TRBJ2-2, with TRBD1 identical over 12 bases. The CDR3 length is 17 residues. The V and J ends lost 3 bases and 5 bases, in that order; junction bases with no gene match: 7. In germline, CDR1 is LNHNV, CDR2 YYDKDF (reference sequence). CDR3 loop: CATSRLGQGAVTGELFF. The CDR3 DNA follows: TGTGCCACCAGCAGGTTGGGACAGGGGGCTGTAACCGGGGAGCTGTTTTTT.

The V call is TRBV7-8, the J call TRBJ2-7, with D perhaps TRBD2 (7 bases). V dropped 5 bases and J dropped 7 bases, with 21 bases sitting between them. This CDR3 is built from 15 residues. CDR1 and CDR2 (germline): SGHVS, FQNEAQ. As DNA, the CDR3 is TGTGCCAGCAGCCAGAGTAGGGGGAGGGCGGGTGAGCAGTACTTC. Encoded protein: CASSQSRGRAGEQYF.

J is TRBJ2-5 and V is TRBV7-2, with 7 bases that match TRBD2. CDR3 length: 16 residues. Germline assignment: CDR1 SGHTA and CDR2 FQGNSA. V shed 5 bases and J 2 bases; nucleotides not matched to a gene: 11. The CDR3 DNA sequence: TGTGCCAGCAGCCCCCCCACTAGCGTCCTTCAAGAGACCCAGTACTTC. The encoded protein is CASSPPTSVLQETQYF.

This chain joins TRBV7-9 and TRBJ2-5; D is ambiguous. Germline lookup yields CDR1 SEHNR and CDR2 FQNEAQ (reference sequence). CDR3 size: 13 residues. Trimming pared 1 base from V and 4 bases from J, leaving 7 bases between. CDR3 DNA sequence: TGTGCCAGCAGCTTAGGGCTTTCAGAGACCCAGTACTTC. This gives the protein CASSLGLSETQYF.

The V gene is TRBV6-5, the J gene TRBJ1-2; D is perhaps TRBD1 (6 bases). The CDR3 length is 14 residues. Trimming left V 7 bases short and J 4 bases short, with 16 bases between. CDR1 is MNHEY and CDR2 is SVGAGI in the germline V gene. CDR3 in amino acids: CASTPRQAGYGYTF. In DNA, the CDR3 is TGTGCCAGCACCCCGAGACAGGCGGGCTATGGCTACACCTTC.

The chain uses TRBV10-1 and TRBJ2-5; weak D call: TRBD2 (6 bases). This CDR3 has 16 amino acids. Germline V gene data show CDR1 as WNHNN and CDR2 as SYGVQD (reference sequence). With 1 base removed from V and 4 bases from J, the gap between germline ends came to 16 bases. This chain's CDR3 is CASSEFRRDGTETQYF. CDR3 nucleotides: TGCGCCAGCAGTGAGTTCCGGCGGGACGGGACAGAGACCCAGTACTTC.

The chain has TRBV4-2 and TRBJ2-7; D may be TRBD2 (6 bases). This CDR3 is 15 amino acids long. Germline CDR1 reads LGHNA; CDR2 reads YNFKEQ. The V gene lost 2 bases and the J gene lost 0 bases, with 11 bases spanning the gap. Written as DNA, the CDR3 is TGTGCCAGCAGCCAAAGTGGCGGGGTCTCCTACGAGCAGTACTTC. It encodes CASSQSGGVSYEQYF.

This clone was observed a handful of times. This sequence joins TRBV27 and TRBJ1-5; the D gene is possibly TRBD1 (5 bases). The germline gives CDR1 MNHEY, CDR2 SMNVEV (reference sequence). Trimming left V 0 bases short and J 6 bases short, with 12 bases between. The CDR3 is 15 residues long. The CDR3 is CASSLSPGSSQPQHF. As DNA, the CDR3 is TGTGCCAGCAGTTTATCCCCAGGGTCTAGTCAGCCCCAGCATTTT.